This T cell receptor (beta chain) was documented in a study of cytomegalovirus exposure and HLA in healthy donors. Amplification used 60 Vbeta primers and 13 Jbeta primers. Sequenced by immunoSEQ multiplex PCR; TCRdb stores in-frame clones only, minus some. Among about 130,000 clones, more than 60% were seen once, and the ten largest hold less than 2.5%. With regard to this clone: Its antigen is as yet unknown.

General study findings and limits: In an earlier analysis, in roughly 580 donors, most V segments appeared productive either ~90% or ~30% of the time.

CDR1 GTSNPN and CDR2 SVGIG come from the germline V gene (reference sequence). The CDR3 is 16 amino acids. J lost 3 bases, V lost 4 bases, and 13 bases had no gene match. The TCR comes from a woman between 40 and 55 years old in good health and CMV-seropositive. Sequenced input: PBMCs. The chain recombines TRBV30 with TRBJ1-2, with TRBD1 identical over 8 bases. The CDR3 nucleotides read TGTGCCTGGACGTGGTGGAGGACAGGGCGAGACTATGGCTACACCTTC. Translation: CAWTWWRTGRDYGYTF. The full variable domain, rest sourced from reference TRBV30 and TRBJ1-2, is SQTIHQWPATLVQPVGSPLSLECTVEGTSNPNLYWYRQAAGRGLQLLFYSVGIGQISSEVPQNLSASRPQDRQFILSSKKLLLSDSGFYLCAWTWWRTGRDYGYTFGSGTRLTVV.